This TCR beta chain was obtained from a study of cytomegalovirus exposure and HLA in healthy donors. As concerns this clone: Its antigen is still unknown.

General observations from the study: The sole available immune exposure information was CMV serostatus. Whilst most TCR sequences proved rare, a subset of public TCRs occurred across many donors. Later analysis found that TCR beta chains associated with HLA were more clonally expanded than other, equally common chains. More than 15,000 TCR beta sequences were associated with HLA alleles at 0.05 false discovery rate in a later analysis.

The PCR had 60 Vbeta and 13 Jbeta primers. Assay used: immunoSEQ multiplex PCR; TCRdb lists only in-frame clones, some missing. The data contain around 300,000 clones, under 80% of them singletons. The receptor comes from a female donor in good health and CMV-seronegative. The sequencing sample was made of PBMCs.

CDR3 sequence (DNA): TGTGCCAGCAGCTTTTTCCCGGGACTAGCGGGGTCAGATACGCAGTATTTT. The encoded protein is CASSFFPGLAGSDTQYF. The chain links TRBV7-9 to TRBJ2-3; 13 nucleotides align to TRBD2. The CDR3 sequence is 17 residues long. Germline V gene lookup returns CDR1 SEHNR and CDR2 FQNEAQ (reference sequence). V lost 3 bases and J lost 4; bases outside the gene matches: 7.